The T cell receptor beta chain under discussion was sequenced for a study of T cell repertoires in cytomegalovirus infection. In the case of this clonotype: Its antigen is unidentified.

Study-wide results and caveats: Totalled public TCR beta family frequency picked out people who carried CMV plus the relevant HLA. HLA-C-restricted, CMV-specific TCR beta clonotypes were dominant ex vivo.

Using its own MiXCR run on the reads, TCRdb lists one record per CDR3 protein. The sample lists over 150,000 distinct CDR3 sequences, roughly a fifth seen once, with approximately 2.9% in the top ten. The CDR3 runs to 15 residues. V was clipped by 4 bases and J by 1 base, with 14 bases between them. Germline V gene data show CDR1 as SGHRS and CDR2 as YFSETQ. The sample was PBMCs. The TCR comes from a human donor in good health (CMV status not recorded). Some clones in this sample may be carry-over from other donors' samples. The chain joins TRBV5-1 to TRBJ2-5, with TRBD1 as a possible D gene (5 bases). As DNA, the CDR3 is TGCGCCAGCAGCCACCCCACAGGAACCCAAGAGACCCAGTACTTC. Its protein product is CASSHPTGTQETQYF.